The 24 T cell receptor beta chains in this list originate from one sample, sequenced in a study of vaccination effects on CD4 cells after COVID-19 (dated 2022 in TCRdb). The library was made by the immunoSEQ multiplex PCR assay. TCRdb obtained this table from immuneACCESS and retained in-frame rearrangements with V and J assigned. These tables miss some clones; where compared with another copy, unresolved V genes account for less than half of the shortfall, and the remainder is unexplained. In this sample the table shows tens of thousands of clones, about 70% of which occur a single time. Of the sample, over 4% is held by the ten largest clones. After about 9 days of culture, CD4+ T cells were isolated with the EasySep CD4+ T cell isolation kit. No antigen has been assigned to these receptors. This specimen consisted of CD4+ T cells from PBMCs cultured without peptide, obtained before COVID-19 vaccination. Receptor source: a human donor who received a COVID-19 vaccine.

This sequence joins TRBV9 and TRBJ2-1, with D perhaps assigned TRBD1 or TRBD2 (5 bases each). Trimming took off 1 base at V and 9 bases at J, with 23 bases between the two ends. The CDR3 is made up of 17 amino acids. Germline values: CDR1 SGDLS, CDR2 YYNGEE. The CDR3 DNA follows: TGTGCCAGCAGCGTAATATCTTCCGGGGCCACGTTTCCTGAGCAGTTCTTC. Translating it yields CASSVISSGATFPEQFF.

CDR3 loop: CASSQARGAGASTGELFF. CDR3 in DNA: TGCGCCAGCAGCCAAGCGAGAGGAGCGGGGGCCTCCACCGGGGAGCTGTTTTTT. The chain uses TRBV4-1 and TRBJ2-2, with TRBD2 identical over 8 bases. Germline CDR1 reads MGHRA; CDR2 reads YSYEKL. The CDR3 spans 18 residues. With 1 base clipped from V and 4 bases from J, the junction kept 11 bases outside the gene matches.

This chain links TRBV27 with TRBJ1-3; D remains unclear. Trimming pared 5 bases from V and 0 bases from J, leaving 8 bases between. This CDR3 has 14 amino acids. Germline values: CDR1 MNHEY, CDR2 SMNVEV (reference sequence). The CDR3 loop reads CASSTAPSGNTIYF. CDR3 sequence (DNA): TGTGCCAGCAGTACGGCTCCCTCTGGAAACACCATATATTTT.

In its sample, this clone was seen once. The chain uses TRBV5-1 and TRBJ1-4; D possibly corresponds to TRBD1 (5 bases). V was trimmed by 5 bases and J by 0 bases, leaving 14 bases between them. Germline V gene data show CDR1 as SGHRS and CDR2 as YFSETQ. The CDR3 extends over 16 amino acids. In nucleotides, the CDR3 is TGCGCCAGCAGGTCCGGGACTCCTGCAACTAATGAAAAACTGTTTTTT. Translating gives CASRSGTPATNEKLFF.

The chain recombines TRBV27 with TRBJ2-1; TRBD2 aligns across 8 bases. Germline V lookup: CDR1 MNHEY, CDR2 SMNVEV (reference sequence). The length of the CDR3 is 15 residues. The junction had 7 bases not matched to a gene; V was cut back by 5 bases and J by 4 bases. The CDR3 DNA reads TGTGCCAGCAGTCCAATCGGGGGGGGGTACAATGAGCAGTTCTTC. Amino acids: CASSPIGGGYNEQFF.

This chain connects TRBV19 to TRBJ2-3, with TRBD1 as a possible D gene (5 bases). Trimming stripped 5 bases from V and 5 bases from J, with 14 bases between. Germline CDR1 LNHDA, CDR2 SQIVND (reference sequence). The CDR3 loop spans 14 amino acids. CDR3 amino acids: CASSGAGSGDTQYF. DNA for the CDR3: TGTGCCAGTAGTGGGGCAGGGTCGGGAGATACGCAGTATTTT.

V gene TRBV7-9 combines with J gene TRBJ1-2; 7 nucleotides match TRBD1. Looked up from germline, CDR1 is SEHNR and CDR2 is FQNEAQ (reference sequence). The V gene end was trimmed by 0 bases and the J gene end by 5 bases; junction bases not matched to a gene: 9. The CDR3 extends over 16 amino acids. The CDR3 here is CASSLALGTEIYGYTF. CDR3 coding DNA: TGTGCCAGCAGCTTAGCGCTCGGGACAGAGATATATGGCTACACCTTC.

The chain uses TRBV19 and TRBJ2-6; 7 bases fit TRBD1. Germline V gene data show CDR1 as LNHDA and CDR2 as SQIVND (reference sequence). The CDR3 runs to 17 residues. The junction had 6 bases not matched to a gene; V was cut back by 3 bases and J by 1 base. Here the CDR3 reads CASSIFQGDSGANVLTF. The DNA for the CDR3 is TGTGCCAGTAGTATTTTCCAGGGGGATTCTGGGGCCAACGTCCTGACTTTC.

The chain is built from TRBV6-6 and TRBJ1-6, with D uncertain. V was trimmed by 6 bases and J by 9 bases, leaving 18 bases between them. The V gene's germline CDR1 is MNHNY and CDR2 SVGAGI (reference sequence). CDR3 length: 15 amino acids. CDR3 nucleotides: TGTGCCAGCAGCCCAGTTATGGGGTCAGTTTCACCCCTCCACTTT. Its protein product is CASSPVMGSVSPLHF.

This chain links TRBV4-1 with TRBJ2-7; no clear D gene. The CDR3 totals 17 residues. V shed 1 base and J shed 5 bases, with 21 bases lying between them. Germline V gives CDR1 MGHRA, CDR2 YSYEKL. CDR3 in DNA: TGCGCCAGCAGCCAAGTATTCGGTCAACGATCTCTACACGAGCAGTACTTC. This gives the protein CASSQVFGQRSLHEQYF.

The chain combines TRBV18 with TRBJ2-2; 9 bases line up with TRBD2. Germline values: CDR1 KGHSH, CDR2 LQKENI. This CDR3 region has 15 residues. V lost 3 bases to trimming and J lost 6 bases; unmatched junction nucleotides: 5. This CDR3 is CASSPGTSYSGELFF. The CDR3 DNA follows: TGTGCCAGCTCACCCGGGACTAGCTACTCCGGGGAGCTGTTTTTT.

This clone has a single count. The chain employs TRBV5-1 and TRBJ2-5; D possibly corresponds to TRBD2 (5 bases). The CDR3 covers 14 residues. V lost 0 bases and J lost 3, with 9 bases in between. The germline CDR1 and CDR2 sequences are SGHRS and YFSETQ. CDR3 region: CASSLAAVEETQYF. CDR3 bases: TGCGCCAGCAGCTTGGCAGCGGTTGAAGAGACCCAGTACTTC.

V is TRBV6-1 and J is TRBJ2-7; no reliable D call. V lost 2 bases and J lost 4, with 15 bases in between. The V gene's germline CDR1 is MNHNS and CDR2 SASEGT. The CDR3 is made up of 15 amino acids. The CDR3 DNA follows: TGTGCCAGCAGTGAATTTGGTGGTATGGGGTACGAGCAGTACTTC. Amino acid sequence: CASSEFGGMGYEQYF.

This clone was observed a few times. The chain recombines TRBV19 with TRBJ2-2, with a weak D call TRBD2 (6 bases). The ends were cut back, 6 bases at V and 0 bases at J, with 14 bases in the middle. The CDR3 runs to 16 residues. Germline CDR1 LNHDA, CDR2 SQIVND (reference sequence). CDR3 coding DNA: TGTGCCAGTAGGGAACGTTGGGGGGCGAACACCGGGGAGCTGTTTTTT. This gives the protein CASRERWGANTGELFF.

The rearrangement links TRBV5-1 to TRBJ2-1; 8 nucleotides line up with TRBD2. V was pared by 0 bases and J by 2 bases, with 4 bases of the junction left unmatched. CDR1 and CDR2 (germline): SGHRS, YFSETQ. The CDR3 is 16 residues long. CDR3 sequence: CASSLEGGLAYNEQFF. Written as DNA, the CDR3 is TGCGCCAGCAGCTTGGAAGGGGGACTAGCCTACAATGAGCAGTTCTTC.

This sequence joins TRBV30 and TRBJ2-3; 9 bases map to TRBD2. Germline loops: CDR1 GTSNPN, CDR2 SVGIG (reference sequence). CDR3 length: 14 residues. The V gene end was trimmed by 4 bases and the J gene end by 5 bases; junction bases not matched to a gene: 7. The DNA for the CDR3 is TGTGCCTGGAAATCGGGACTAGCTTTAGATACGCAGTATTTT. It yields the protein CAWKSGLALDTQYF.

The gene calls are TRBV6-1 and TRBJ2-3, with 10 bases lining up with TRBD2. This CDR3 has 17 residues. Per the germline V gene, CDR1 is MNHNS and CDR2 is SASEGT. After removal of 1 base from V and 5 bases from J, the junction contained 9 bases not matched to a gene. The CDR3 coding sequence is TGTGCCAGCAGTGAAGAGTGGAGCGGGGGGGATGGAGATACGCAGTATTTT. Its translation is CASSEEWSGGDGDTQYF.

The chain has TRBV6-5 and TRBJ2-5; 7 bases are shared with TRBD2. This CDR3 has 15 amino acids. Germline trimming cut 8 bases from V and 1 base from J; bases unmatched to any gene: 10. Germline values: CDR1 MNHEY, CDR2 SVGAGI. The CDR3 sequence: CASQDLRGIQETQYF. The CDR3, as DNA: TGTGCCAGCCAAGATCTGCGGGGGATCCAAGAGACCCAGTACTTC.

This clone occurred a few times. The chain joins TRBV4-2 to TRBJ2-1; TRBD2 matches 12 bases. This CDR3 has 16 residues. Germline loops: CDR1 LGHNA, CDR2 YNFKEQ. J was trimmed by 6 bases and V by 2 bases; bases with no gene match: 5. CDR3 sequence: CASSQPTSGSPNEQFF. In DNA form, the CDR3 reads TGTGCCAGCAGCCAACCGACTAGCGGGAGCCCCAATGAGCAGTTCTTC.

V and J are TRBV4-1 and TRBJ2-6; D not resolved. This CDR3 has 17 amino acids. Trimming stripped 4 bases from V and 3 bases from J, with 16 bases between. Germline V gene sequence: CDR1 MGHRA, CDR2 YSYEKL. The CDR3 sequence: CASSRITNIFGANVLTF. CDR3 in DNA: TGCGCCAGCAGCCGGATTACCAATATTTTTGGGGCCAACGTCCTGACTTTC.

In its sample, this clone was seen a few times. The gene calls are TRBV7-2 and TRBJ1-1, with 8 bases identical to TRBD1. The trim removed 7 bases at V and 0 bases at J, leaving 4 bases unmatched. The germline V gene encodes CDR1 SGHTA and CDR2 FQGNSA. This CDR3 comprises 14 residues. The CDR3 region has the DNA TGTGCCAGCACCCGGACAGGGCTGAACACTGAAGCTTTCTTT. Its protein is CASTRTGLNTEAFF. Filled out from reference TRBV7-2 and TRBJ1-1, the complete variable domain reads GAGVSQSPSNKVTEKGKDVELRCDPISGHTALYWYRQSLGQGLEFLIYFQGNSAPDKSGLPSDRFSAERTGGSVSTLTIQRTQQEDSAVYLCASTRTGLNTEAFFGQGTRLTVV.

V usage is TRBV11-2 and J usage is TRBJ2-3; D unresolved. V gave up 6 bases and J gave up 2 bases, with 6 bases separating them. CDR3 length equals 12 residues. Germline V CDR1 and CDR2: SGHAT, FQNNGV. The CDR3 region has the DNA TGTGCCAGCAGGACTCTCACAGATACGCAGTATTTT. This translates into CASRTLTDTQYF.

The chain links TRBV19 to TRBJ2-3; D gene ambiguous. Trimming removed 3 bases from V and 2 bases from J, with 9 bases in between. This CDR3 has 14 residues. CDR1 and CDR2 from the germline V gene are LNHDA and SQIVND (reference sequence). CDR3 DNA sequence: TGTGCCAGTAGTATTACCGGAATCACAGATACGCAGTATTTT. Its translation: CASSITGITDTQYF. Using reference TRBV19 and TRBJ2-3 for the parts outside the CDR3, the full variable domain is DGGITQSPKYLFRKEGQNVTLSCEQNLNHDAMYWYRQDPGQGLRLIYYSQIVNDFQKGDIAEGYSVSREKKESFPLTVTSAQKNPTAFYLCASSITGITDTQYFGPGTRLTVL.

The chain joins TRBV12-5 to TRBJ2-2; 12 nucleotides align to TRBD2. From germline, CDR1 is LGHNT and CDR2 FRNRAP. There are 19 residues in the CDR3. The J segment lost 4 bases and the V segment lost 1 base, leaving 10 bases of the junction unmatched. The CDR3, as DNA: TGTGCTAGTGGTTTGGGACCCTCGGGACTAGCGGGCAGCACCGGGGAGCTGTTTTTT. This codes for CASGLGPSGLAGSTGELFF. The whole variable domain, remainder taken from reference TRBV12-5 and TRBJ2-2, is DARVTQTPRHKVTEMGQEVTMRCQPILGHNTVFWYRQTMMQGLELLAYFRNRAPLDDSGMPKDRFSAEMPDATLATLKIQPSEPRDSAVYFCASGLGPSGLAGSTGELFFGEGSRLTVL.